This note documents a single TCR beta chain sequence. The antigen this receptor binds is unknown. No base quality values were provided; no much bigger clone lies one nucleotide off. The entry originates in a study of blood T cell repertoires in COVID-19 (dated by TCRdb to 2018 to 2020). Regarding the complete study: Samples covering the acute and convalescent phases of COVID-19 were provided by collaborators in the United States, Italy and Spain. The material from the prospective study consisted of cDNA or gDNA derived from T cells, B-cell-depleted T cells, or PBMCs. The samples were drawn from the first 160 participants of the ongoing ImmuneRACE study and from over a thousand subjects provided by 6 global collaborators. The dataset comprised deeply sampled blood TCRbeta repertoires from subjects exposed to, actively infected with, or recovered from COVID-19. HLA class I and class II types, where available, came from metadata supplied by the sample provider rather than from assay-based typing. The repertoires were released in a freely available public database intended as a resource for research on the immune response to SARS-CoV-2. The sample metadata nearly always contained a de-identified subject ID, COVID-19 status, age in years and sex.

What the research found in general, with its limitations: The amount of clinical and demographic metadata varied by source and participant and was provided uncurated.

Whole blood was collected in K2EDTA tubes by collaborating institutions according to the institutions' own protocols. For TCRbeta analysis, collaborator samples were shipped as frozen whole blood, as isolated PBMCs, or as DNA extracted from either sample type. The immunoSEQ Assay, a bias-controlled multiplex PCR, was used to amplify TCRbeta CDR3 regions from genomic DNA. The source study handled its data this way. Within the assay, amplification of reference gene primers was used to estimate how many nucleated cells each sample contained. To quantify the absolute abundance of each unique TCRbeta CDR3 rearrangement, sequence reads were collapsed and filtered. For each sample, productive Simpson clonality was calculated by taking the square root of Simpson's diversity index across productive rearrangements. The table comes from immuneACCESS by way of TCRdb, which keeps in-frame sequences with V and J called. Part of the clones is missing from these tables; in studies checked, under half for an unresolved V gene and the rest for unknown reasons. D and trimming were read from the DNA, whereas the V and J calls and clone size are those reported in that table. The sample yields fewer than 65,000 clones; roughly 89% were counted once. Approximately 1.2% of the sample is taken by the ten largest.

The TCR was taken from a woman aged 80 or older with acute or convalescent COVID-19. The specimen sequenced was peripheral blood.

DNA sequence: TGTGCCAGCAGTGAAGCGGGAGGCCAATACAATGAGCAGTTCTTC. Translation gives CASSEAGGQYNEQFF. The rearranged chain carries TRBV6-1 and TRBJ2-1; the D region possibly corresponds to TRBD2 (6 bases align). The germline V gene gives CDR1 as MNHNS and CDR2 as SASEGT. From its cysteine to its phenylalanine, the CDR3 spans 15 amino acids. Kept here is only the CDR3 DNA, which spans 45 bases and is read in frame from base 1. Cut back by 0 bases and 4 bases, the V and J ends lie 10 bases apart.